These T cell receptor beta chains were read from a single sample in a study of technical replicates of blood from a few donors. Clones were sequenced by immunoSEQ multiplex PCR, and TCRdb holds only the in-frame ones, with some missing. The data contain approximately 97,000 clones, roughly 95% of them singletons. Sequencing was done on a sample of T cells isolated from PBMCs. All receptors derive from a human donor in good health. Both conserved end residues are part of each CDR3. The order of the fields is CDR3 length, V gene, D gene, J gene, clone size, CDR3 DNA, CDR3 protein. D genes are given only for firm matches. Clone size is shown for a subset of rows, as once, few, many or a class of expanded clone.

>12|TRBV5-5|NA|TRBJ1-1|NA
TGTGCCAGCAGCGCCAGGGGCACTGAAGCTTTCTTT
CASSARGTEAFF
>14|TRBV6-5|TRBD1|TRBJ2-7|NA
TGTGCCAGCAGTCCACTACAGGGGGCCTACGAGCAGTACTTC
CASSPLQGAYEQYF
>12|TRBV12-5|NA|TRBJ1-5|NA
TGTGCTAGTGGGACGACTCAACAGCCCCAGCATTTT
CASGTTQQPQHF
>15|TRBV4-2|TRBD1|TRBJ1-2|NA
TGTGCCAGCAGCACTCCGGGACAGCCTAACTATGGCTACACCTTC
CASSTPGQPNYGYTF
>13|TRBV7-3|TRBD2|TRBJ2-1|NA
TGTGCCAGCAGCTTAAGACTAGCCCATGAGCAGTTCTTC
CASSLRLAHEQFF
>13|TRBV7-3|NA|TRBJ1-2|NA
TGTGCCAGCAGCTTAGTTCTTCTAGAACGCTACACCTTC
CASSLVLLERYTF
>16|TRBV11-2|TRBD1|TRBJ2-7|once
TGTGCCAGCAGCTTAGTATCCGGACAGGGGTCCTACGAGCAGTACTTC
CASSLVSGQGSYEQYF
>15|TRBV9|TRBD2|TRBJ2-5|once
TGTGCCAGCAGCGTAGGACTAGCGGTTACAGAGACCCAGTACTTC
CASSVGLAVTETQYF
>14|TRBV19|NA|TRBJ1-5|NA
TGTGCCAGTAGTAAACAGGGAAACAATCAGCCCCAGCATTTT
CASSKQGNNQPQHF
>15|TRBV12-5|NA|TRBJ2-3|NA
TGTGCTAGTGGTTACCCGCAGGCTAGCACAGATACGCAGTATTTT
CASGYPQASTDTQYF
>14|TRBV6-6|TRBD1|TRBJ2-7|NA
TGTGCCAGCAGTTTGGGACAGGGGGTATACGAGCAGTACTTC
CASSLGQGVYEQYF
>17|TRBV2|TRBD1|TRBJ1-5|NA
TGTGCCAGCAGTGTCCAGACAGGGGGCTTTAGCAATCAGCCCCAGCATTTT
CASSVQTGGFSNQPQHF
>13|TRBV29-1|TRBD2|TRBJ2-7|NA
TGCAGCGTTGGGGGGGGAGACAGCTACGAGCAGTACTTC
CSVGGGDSYEQYF
>16|TRBV27|NA|TRBJ2-1|NA
TGTGCCAGCAGGTACCTACCCATCAGTCAGGACAATGAGCAGTTCTTC
CASRYLPISQDNEQFF
>13|TRBV29-1|NA|TRBJ2-5|NA
TGCAGCGTTGTCGGGGTGCCGTGGGAGACCCAGTACTTC
CSVVGVPWETQYF
>15|TRBV19|TRBD2|TRBJ2-7|NA
TGTGCCAGTAGTGCTATAGCGGGAGGGCCTTACGAGCAGTACTTC
CASSAIAGGPYEQYF
>14|TRBV11-3|NA|TRBJ2-1|NA
TGTGCCAGCAGCTCCGACAGCTCCTACAATGAGCAGTTCTTC
CASSSDSSYNEQFF
>13|TRBV10-3|TRBD1|TRBJ1-2|NA
TGTGCCATCCGAATTGACAGGGAGGATGGCTACACCTTC
CAIRIDREDGYTF
>13|TRBV14|TRBD2|TRBJ2-3|NA
TGTGCCAGCAGCCAAGCTCGGACTAGTACGCAGTATTTT
CASSQARTSTQYF
>15|TRBV19|TRBD1|TRBJ2-3|NA
TGTGCCAGTAGTATAGCCTTGGGGACAGGTGCTACGCAGTATTTT
CASSIALGTGATQYF
>11|TRBV25-1|NA|TRBJ1-2|NA
TGTGCCAGCAGTGTCCTCTATGGCTACACCTTC
CASSVLYGYTF
>15|TRBV27|NA|TRBJ1-2|once
TGTGCCAGCAGCCCGGACAGAATAGCTAACTATGGCTACACCTTC
CASSPDRIANYGYTF
>15|TRBV7-3|TRBD2|TRBJ2-1|NA
TGTGCCAGCAGCGCCGGGACTAGCTCCTACAATGAGCAGTTCTTC
CASSAGTSSYNEQFF
>17|TRBV5-4|TRBD2|TRBJ2-3|NA
TGTGCCAGCAAGTCCGGACTAGACACTTCTAGCACAGATACGCAGTATTTT
CASKSGLDTSSTDTQYF
>16|TRBV5-8|TRBD2|TRBJ2-3|NA
TGTGCCAGCAGCCGGGGACTAGCGGGATTCGGAGATACGCAGTATTTT
CASSRGLAGFGDTQYF
>18|TRBV19|TRBD2|TRBJ2-1|once
TGTGCCAGTAGTATATCCCCCGGCTGGCGGGAGGGATACAATGAGCAGTTCTTC
CASSISPGWREGYNEQFF
>14|TRBV15|TRBD2|TRBJ2-7|NA
TGTGCCACCAGCTATGGTGCGGGGGCCTACGAGCAGTACTTC
CATSYGAGAYEQYF
>14|TRBV25-1|NA|TRBJ2-7|NA
TGTGCCAGCAGTGAATCACCTCCAGGGTGGGAGCAGTACTTC
CASSESPPGWEQYF
>13|TRBV19|NA|TRBJ2-2|NA
TGTGCCAGTAGTATTCAGGAATCCGGGGAGCTGTTTTTT
CASSIQESGELFF
>15|TRBV19|TRBD2|TRBJ2-7|NA
TGTGCCAGTAGTATTGGCGGGAGGTACAGCTACGAGCAGTACTTC
CASSIGGRYSYEQYF
>15|TRBV9|NA|TRBJ2-5|NA
TGTGCCAGCAGCCCGCGGGACTGGCAGATAGAGACCCAGTACTTC
CASSPRDWQIETQYF
>15|TRBV29-1|TRBD1|TRBJ2-7|NA
TGCAGCGTTGAAGATAGGACAGGGAGCTCCTACGAGCAGTACTTC
CSVEDRTGSSYEQYF
>18|TRBV25-1|TRBD2|TRBJ2-3|NA
TGTGCCAGCAGTGAATATGGGGGAGGGCCTTCCTTCACAGATACGCAGTATTTT
CASSEYGGGPSFTDTQYF
>14|TRBV4-2|NA|TRBJ2-3|NA
TGTGCCAGCAGCCAAGTAGGGAGCGAGGATACGCAGTATTTT
CASSQVGSEDTQYF
>16|TRBV11-2|TRBD1|TRBJ2-7|NA
TGTGCCAGCAGCTTAGTGGGACAGGGGACCTACTACGAGCAGTACTTC
CASSLVGQGTYYEQYF
>15|TRBV28|NA|TRBJ1-5|NA
TGTGCCAGCAGTAAACAGGGTACAGGTATTCAGCCCCAGCATTTT
CASSKQGTGIQPQHF
>15|TRBV9|TRBD2|TRBJ2-7|NA
TGTGCCAGCAGCGTAACGGGAGGGCCTGGATACGAGCAGTACTTC
CASSVTGGPGYEQYF